This T cell receptor beta chain was identified in a study of blood T cell repertoires in COVID-19. The repertoire was sequenced with immunoSEQ multiplex PCR; TCRdb's copy has only in-frame clones and lacks some. The sample has 260,000 or so clones, around 86% seen once. The CDR3 runs 16 residues. Germline assignment: CDR1 LGHDT and CDR2 YNNKEL (reference sequence). V dropped 1 base and J dropped 0; count of bases not matched to a gene: 5. Donors of Cohort 3 who recovered were those that had two negative PCRs, clearance, or symptom resolution. Material: PBMCs or T cells enriched from blood (not recorded which). The origin of this receptor is a man between 18 and 29 years old who had recovered from COVID-19. The V gene is TRBV3-1 (or the pseudogene TRBV3-2), the J gene TRBJ2-7, with 8 bases that match TRBD2. The CDR3 DNA reads as TGTGCCAGCAGCCAAGGTTCTAGCGGGCACTCCTACGAGCAGTACTTC. Its translation is CASSQGSSGHSYEQYF.